This T cell receptor beta chain stems from a study of T cell responses to AZD1222 COVID-19 vaccine. Study outcomes and limitations: Only six individuals given AZD1222 were seropositive at baseline. Vaccine-associated CD4 TCRs spanned spike, dominant at 160-218 and 743-854. Variant regions that are unmutated are reportedly the target of nearly half of spike-specific TCRs.

Sequenced by immunoSEQ multiplex PCR; TCRdb stores in-frame clones only, minus some. The table has about 99,000 clones, approximately 88% seen once; the top ten hold around 8.7%. CDR3 length: 13 residues. The V end was cut by 4 bases, the J end by 8 bases, with 11 bases between. The germline V gene encodes CDR1 SGHAT and CDR2 FQNNGV. Notes on this clone: The antigen is not known.

The specimen was peripheral blood, collected on day 0 of AZD1222 vaccination. The rearrangement links TRBV11-2 to TRBJ1-4; D call uncertain. This sequence was found in an adult in good health. The CDR3 sequence is CASSSPGSEKLFF. The CDR3 coding sequence is TGTGCCAGCAGCTCCCCAGGTAGCGAAAAACTGTTTTTT.